The present T cell receptor (beta chain) was sequenced within a study of cytomegalovirus exposure and HLA in healthy donors. Amplification used 60 Vbeta primers and 13 Jbeta primers. Clones were read by immunoSEQ multiplex PCR, and TCRdb kept only the in-frame ones, dropping some. Of about 170,000 clones in the sample, approximately 84% were seen once. Germline values: CDR1 LNHNV, CDR2 YYDKDF (reference sequence). V lost 1 base, J lost 6 bases, and 5 bases stayed unmatched. The CDR3 is made up of 15 amino acids. The sequence came from a girl between 10 and 17 years old in good health and CMV-seropositive. The V gene is TRBV15, the J gene TRBJ1-1; 10 bases are a match to TRBD1. Material: PBMCs. CDR3 region: CATSRGDRGVSEAFF. The CDR3 DNA follows: TGTGCCACCAGCAGAGGGGACAGGGGAGTTTCTGAAGCTTTCTTT.